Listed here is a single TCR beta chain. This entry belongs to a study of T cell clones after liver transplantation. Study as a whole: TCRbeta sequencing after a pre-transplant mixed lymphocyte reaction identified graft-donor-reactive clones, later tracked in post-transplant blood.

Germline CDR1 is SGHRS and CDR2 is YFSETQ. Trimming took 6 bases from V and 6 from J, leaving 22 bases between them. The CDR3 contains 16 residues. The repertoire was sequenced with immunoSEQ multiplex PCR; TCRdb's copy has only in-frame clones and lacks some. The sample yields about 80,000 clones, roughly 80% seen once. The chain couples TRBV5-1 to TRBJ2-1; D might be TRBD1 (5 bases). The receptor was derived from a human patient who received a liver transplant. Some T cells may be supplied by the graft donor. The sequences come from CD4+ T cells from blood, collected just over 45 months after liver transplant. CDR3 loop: CASMLGWQGLGNEQFF. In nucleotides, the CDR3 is TGCGCCAGCATGCTGGGGTGGCAGGGTCTCGGCAATGAGCAGTTCTTC.